The present T cell receptor beta chain was sequenced within a study of CD8 T cells in ankylosing spondylitis. This clonotype was seen at least ten times. TCRdb itself ran the 5' RACE reads through MiXCR, one entry per CDR3 protein. The sample carries about 69,000 distinct CDR3 sequences, under 5.5% recorded once. Germline assignment: CDR1 MNHNY and CDR2 SVGAGI (reference sequence). The CDR3 is 13 amino acids. Trimming cost V 4 bases and J 5 bases, with 8 bases left between them. The sequencing sample was made of blood, either unsorted or a sorted T cell fraction (not recorded which). The receptor was isolated from a male donor with ankylosing spondylitis or in good health (not recorded which). The chain employs TRBV6-6 and TRBJ2-2, with D possibly matching TRBD2 (5 bases). CDR3 amino acids: CASSSLGTGELFF. The CDR3 region has the DNA TGTGCCAGCAGTTCACTAGGGACCGGGGAGCTGTTTTTT.